The present T cell receptor (beta chain) was sequenced within a study of beta chain features in type 1 diabetes. The study reverse transcribed the entire isolated RNA, so it sequenced expressed TCRB transcripts. Sequenced by immunoSEQ multiplex PCR; TCRdb stores in-frame clones only, minus some. The sample holds about 350,000 clones, roughly 21% seen once. Researchers reported sorting CD4+ naive, central memory, regulatory and stem cell-like memory cells via CD45RO/CCR7/CD25/CD127/CD95/CD27. From germline, CDR1 is MNHEY and CDR2 SMNVEV (reference sequence). Trimming pared 0 bases from V and 2 bases from J, leaving 5 bases between. The CDR3 has 14 amino acids. The study's findings and limits: Whether TCRB rearrangement is influenced by HLA type went unresolved here. Junctions at VDJ sites from type 1 diabetes patients had fewer insertions and more deletions. Within patients, naive, central memory and Treg TCRB repertoires seemed more similar than within healthy donors.

In the case of this clone: The target antigen is unknown.

This TCR was sampled from a woman under 30 in good health. The sample taken for sequencing was naive CD4+ T cells from blood. This chain joins TRBV27 and TRBJ2-1, with D uncertain. The CDR3 is CASSLSRTYNEQFF. The CDR3, as DNA: TGTGCCAGCAGTTTATCGCGGACCTACAATGAGCAGTTCTTC.